The 3 T cell receptor beta chains in this list originate from one sample, sequenced in a study of cytomegalovirus exposure and HLA in healthy donors. Researchers ran the PCR with 60 Vbeta and 13 Jbeta primers. This table comes from immunoSEQ multiplex PCR, and its TCRdb copy is limited to in-frame clones, with some not included. This repertoire shows some 77,000 clones, around 80% found once; its top ten account for roughly 2.5%. Sequenced sample: PBMCs. The source is a man aged 25 to 40 in good health and CMV-seronegative.

The genes are TRBV6-5 and TRBJ1-1; 11 nucleotides line up with TRBD1. Trimming removed 2 bases from V and 4 bases from J; junction bases left unmatched: 3. Germline values: CDR1 MNHEY, CDR2 SVGAGI. CDR3 length equals 15 residues. Here the CDR3 DNA reads TGTGCCAGCAGTTACCAGGACAGGGGGCGCACTGAAGCTTTCTTT. Its protein product is CASSYQDRGRTEAFF.

The rearrangement links TRBV27 to TRBJ2-2; D gene unclear. This CDR3 spans 12 amino acids. V dropped 3 bases and J dropped 4 bases, with 3 bases sitting between them. Germline loops: CDR1 MNHEY, CDR2 SMNVEV (reference sequence). The CDR3, as DNA: TGTGCCAGCAGTTTCTCCACCGGGGAGCTGTTTTTT. The encoded protein is CASSFSTGELFF.

This clone was observed a handful of times. The chain employs TRBV7-9 and TRBJ2-2; D is undetermined. This CDR3 is built from 13 residues. V lost 4 bases, J lost 9 bases, and 12 bases lay in between. The germline gives CDR1 SEHNR, CDR2 FQNEAQ (reference sequence). In DNA, the CDR3 is TGTGCCAGCAGCTCCGAGTCCCGCCGGGAGCTGTTTTTT. Translation: CASSSESRRELFF. The entire variable domain, with the rest obtained from reference TRBV7-9 and TRBJ2-2, is as follows: DTGVSQNPRHKITKRGQNVTFRCDPISEHNRLYWYRQTLGQGPEFLTYFQNEAQLEKSRLLSDRFSAERPKGSFSTLEIQRTEQGDSAMYLCASSSESRRELFFGEGSRLTVL.